In its sample, the clone carrying this T cell receptor beta chain was seen a few times. This entry is derived from a study of blood T cell repertoires in COVID-19. Turning to the study itself: Nucleic acid was either cDNA or gDNA, and it came from T cells, B-cell-depleted T cells, or PBMCs.

The Seattle patients, enrolled during active infection, were followed longitudinally. As handled by the study authors: From reference gene primer amplification, estimates of nucleated cell counts were derived. Clones were sequenced by immunoSEQ multiplex PCR, and TCRdb holds only the in-frame ones, with some missing. V and J calls and clone size are as listed in that table; D and trimming were resolved from the DNA. This table has about 160,000 clones, more than 65% appearing once. Sequencing was done on a sample of peripheral blood. This receptor was identified in a woman between 55 and 75 years old with COVID-19, enrolled during active disease.

The CDR3 DNA sequence: TGCGCCAGCAGCCCCGGGGGAACACCCTACGAGCAGTACTTC. This sequence encodes CASSPGGTPYEQYF. The V call is TRBV5-1, the J call TRBJ2-7; a possible D gene is TRBD2 (6 bases). Trimming cost V 4 bases and J 2 bases, with 13 bases left between them. Germline V lookup: CDR1 SGHRS, CDR2 YFSETQ. The CDR3 spans 14 residues.